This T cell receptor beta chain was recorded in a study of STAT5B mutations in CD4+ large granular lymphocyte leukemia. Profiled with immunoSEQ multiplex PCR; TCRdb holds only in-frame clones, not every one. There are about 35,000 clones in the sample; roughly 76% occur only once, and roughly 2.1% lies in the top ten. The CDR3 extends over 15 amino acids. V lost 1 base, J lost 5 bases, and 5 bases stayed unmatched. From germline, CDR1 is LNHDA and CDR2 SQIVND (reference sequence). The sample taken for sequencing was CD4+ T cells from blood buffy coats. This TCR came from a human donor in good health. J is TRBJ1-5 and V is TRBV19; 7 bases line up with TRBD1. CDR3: CASSIAPDRDQPQHF. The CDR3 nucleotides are TGTGCCAGTAGTATAGCCCCAGACAGGGATCAGCCCCAGCATTTT.